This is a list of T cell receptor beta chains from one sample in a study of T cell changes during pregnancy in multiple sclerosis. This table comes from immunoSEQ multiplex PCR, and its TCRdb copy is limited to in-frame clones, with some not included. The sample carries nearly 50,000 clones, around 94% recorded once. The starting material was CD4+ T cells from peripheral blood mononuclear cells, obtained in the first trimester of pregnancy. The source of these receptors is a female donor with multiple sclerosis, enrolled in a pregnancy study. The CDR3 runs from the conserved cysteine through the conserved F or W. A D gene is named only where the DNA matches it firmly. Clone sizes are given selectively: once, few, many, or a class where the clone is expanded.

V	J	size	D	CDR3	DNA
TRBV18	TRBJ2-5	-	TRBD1	CASSRGTAEETQYF	TGTGCCAGCTCACGAGGGACAGCAGAAGAGACCCAGTACTTC
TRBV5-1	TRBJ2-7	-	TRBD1	CASSLEPQTGREQYF	TGCGCCAGCAGCTTGGAACCCCAGACAGGGCGAGAGCAGTACTTC
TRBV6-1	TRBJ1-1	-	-	CATSRGLPNTEAFF	TGTGCCACCTCCCGGGGACTACCGAACACTGAAGCTTTCTTT
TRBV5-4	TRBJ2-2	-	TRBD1	CASSPGQGRSGELFF	TGTGCCAGCAGCCCGGGACAGGGAAGGTCCGGGGAGCTGTTTTTT
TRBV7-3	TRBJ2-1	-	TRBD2	CASSQIKERGVNNEQFF	TGTGCCAGCAGCCAAATTAAGGAGCGGGGGGTAAACAATGAGCAGTTCTTC
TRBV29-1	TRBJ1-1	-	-	CSVIVSRRSAFF	TGCAGCGTTATAGTATCCCGCCGATCGGCTTTCTTT
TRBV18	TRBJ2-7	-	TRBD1	CASSPNNRGEQYF	TGTGCCAGCTCACCAAACAACAGGGGCGAGCAGTACTTC
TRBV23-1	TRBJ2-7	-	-	CARAGSYEQYF	TGCGCCAGAGCAGGGTCCTACGAGCAGTACTTC
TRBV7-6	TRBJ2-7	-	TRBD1	CASSVYRGSEQYF	TGTGCCAGCAGCGTCTACAGGGGATCCGAGCAGTACTTC
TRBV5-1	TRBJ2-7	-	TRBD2	CASSLDLLADGTYEQYF	TGCGCCAGCAGCTTGGACTTGCTAGCGGACGGAACCTACGAGCAGTACTTC
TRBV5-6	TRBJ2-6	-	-	CASSVGETRRSGANVLTF	TGTGCCAGCAGCGTTGGCGAGACACGGCGCTCTGGGGCCAACGTCCTGACTTTC
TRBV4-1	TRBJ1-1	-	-	CASSWRAGHNTEAFF	TGCGCCAGCAGCTGGAGGGCAGGCCATAACACTGAAGCTTTCTTT
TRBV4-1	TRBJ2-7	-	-	CASSQAVVASYEQYF	TGCGCCAGCAGCCAAGCGGTTGTCGCCTCCTACGAGCAGTACTTC
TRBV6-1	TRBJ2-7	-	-	CASSERRVHEQYF	TGTGCCAGCAGTGAGAGACGGGTGCACGAGCAGTACTTC
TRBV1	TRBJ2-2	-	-	CTSSSSAETPTVNTGELFF	TGCACCAGCAGCTCAAGCGCCGAGACTCCGACCGTAAACACCGGGGAGCTGTTTTTT
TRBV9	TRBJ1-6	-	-	CASSVGGRAENNSPLHF	TGTGCCAGCAGCGTAGGTGGGAGGGCGGAAAATAATTCACCCCTCCACTTT
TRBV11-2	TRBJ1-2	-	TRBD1	CASSPGTGGLLAYGYTF	TGTGCCAGCAGCCCCGGGACAGGGGGCTTGTTGGCGTATGGCTACACCTTC
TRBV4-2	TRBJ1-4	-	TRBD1	CASSQEGTGGFANEKLFF	TGTGCCAGCAGCCAAGAGGGGACAGGGGGCTTTGCTAATGAAAAACTGTTTTTT
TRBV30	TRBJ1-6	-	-	CAWSRTREPLHF	TGTGCCTGGAGCCGGACCCGGGAGCCCCTCCACTTT
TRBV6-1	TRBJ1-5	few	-	CASSLPNQPQHF	TGTGCCAGTAGTCTACCCAATCAGCCCCAGCATTTT
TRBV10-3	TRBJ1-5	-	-	CAISPGGKSNQPQHF	TGTGCCATCAGCCCGGGAGGGAAGAGCAATCAGCCCCAGCATTTT
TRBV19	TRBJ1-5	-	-	CASSNYNQPQHF	TGTGCCAGTAGTAATTACAATCAGCCCCAGCATTTT